The T cell receptor (beta chain) described here comes from a study of cytomegalovirus exposure and HLA in healthy donors. Trimming at V came to 2 bases and at J to 9 bases, leaving 5 bases not matched to a gene. The CDR3 extends over 14 amino acids. In germline, CDR1 is SEHNR, CDR2 FQNEAQ (reference sequence). Vbeta (60) and Jbeta (13) primers were used in the PCR. Sequenced by immunoSEQ multiplex PCR; TCRdb stores in-frame clones only, minus some. The data hold roughly 100,000 clones, with roughly 15% observed a single time. Sequenced sample: PBMCs. The chain joins TRBV7-9 to TRBJ2-1; 9 nucleotides line up with TRBD1. The TCR comes from a female donor in good health and CMV-seronegative. CDR3 nucleotides: TGTGCCAGCAGCTTACCACAGGGGGCAGGTGAGCAGTTCTTC. The encoded protein is CASSLPQGAGEQFF.